The subject of this entry is one TCR beta chain. Produced via immunoSEQ multiplex PCR; TCRdb's table is partial and in-frame only. The sample consists of roughly 2.2 million clones, roughly 90% of them appearing once. This specimen belongs to a study of shared clonotypes between healthy human individuals. Germline lookup yields CDR1 SSHAT and CDR2 FNYEAQ (reference sequence). With V trimmed by 5 bases and J by 3 bases, 8 bases remained unmatched. The CDR3 is 15 amino acids. This clonotype originated in a young man in good health. Some clones in this sample may be carry-over from other donors' samples. Specimen: naive CD4+ T cells from PBMCs. Subset reported: CD45RA+ positively selected. The chain has TRBV7-7 and TRBJ2-5; TRBD1 agrees at 8 bases. CDR3 DNA sequence: TGTGCCAGCAGCCCGCTCGGACAGGGAAAAGAGACCCAGTACTTC. Its protein is CASSPLGQGKETQYF.